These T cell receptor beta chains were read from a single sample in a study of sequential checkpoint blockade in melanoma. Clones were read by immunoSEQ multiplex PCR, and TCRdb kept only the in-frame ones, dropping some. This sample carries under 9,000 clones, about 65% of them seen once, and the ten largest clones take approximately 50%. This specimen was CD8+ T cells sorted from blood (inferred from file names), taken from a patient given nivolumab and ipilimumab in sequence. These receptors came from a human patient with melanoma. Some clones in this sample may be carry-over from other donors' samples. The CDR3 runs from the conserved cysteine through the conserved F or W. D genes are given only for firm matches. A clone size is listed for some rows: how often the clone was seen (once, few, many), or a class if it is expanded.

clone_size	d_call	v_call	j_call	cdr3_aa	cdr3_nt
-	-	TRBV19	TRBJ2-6	CASSILVSGSGANVLTF	TGTGCCAGTAGTATATTAGTATCGGGATCTGGGGCCAACGTCCTGACTTTC
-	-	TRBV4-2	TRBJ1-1	CASSGNIPEAFF	TGTGCCAGCAGCGGCAACATACCTGAAGCTTTCTTT
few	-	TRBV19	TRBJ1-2	CASTYAAGSVTF	TGTGCCAGTACTTATGCTGCAGGATCTGTCACCTTC
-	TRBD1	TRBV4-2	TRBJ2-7	CASSQRQGARYEQYF	TGTGCCAGCAGCCAGCGACAGGGGGCGCGATACGAGCAGTACTTC
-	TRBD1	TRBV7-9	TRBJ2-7	CASSGGQSSSYEQYF	TGTGCCAGCAGCGGGGGACAGTCCTCCTCCTACGAGCAGTACTTC
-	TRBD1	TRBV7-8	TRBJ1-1	CASSPWTGANTEAFF	TGTGCCAGCAGCCCTTGGACAGGGGCGAACACTGAAGCTTTCTTT
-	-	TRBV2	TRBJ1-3	CASSVSHSFSGNTIYF	TGTGCCAGCAGTGTCAGTCACAGCTTCTCTGGAAACACCATATATTTT
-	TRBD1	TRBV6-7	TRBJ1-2	CASSYFGDSFFPRGYTF	TGTGCCAGCAGTTATTTTGGGGACAGCTTCTTTCCTCGTGGCTACACCTTC
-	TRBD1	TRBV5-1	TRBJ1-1	CASSLPGGTEAFF	TGCGCCAGCAGCTTACCAGGGGGCACTGAAGCTTTCTTT
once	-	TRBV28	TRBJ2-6	CASSLSGEATNVLTF	TGTGCCAGCAGCCTGTCGGGGGAGGCGACCAACGTCCTGACTTTC
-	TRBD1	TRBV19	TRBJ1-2	CASSIGGTGALGYTF	TGTGCCAGTAGTATAGGAGGGACAGGGGCCTTAGGCTACACCTTC
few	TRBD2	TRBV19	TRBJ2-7	CASSIRAGGYEQYF	TGTGCCAGTAGTATCCGTGCGGGGGGCTACGAGCAGTACTTC
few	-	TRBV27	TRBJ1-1	CASSPRSAGTEAFF	TGTGCCAGCAGTCCAAGGTCCGCGGGAACTGAAGCTTTCTTT
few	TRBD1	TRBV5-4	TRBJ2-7	CASSLGTGTGKYF	TGTGCCAGCAGCTTGGGAACCGGGACAGGGAAGTACTTC
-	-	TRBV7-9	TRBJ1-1	CASSLGTLPEAFF	TGTGCCAGCAGCTTAGGGACACTACCGGAAGCTTTCTTT
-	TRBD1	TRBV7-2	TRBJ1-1	CASNPLGDRNTEAFF	TGTGCCAGCAACCCCCTTGGGGACAGGAACACTGAAGCTTTCTTT
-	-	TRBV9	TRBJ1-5	CASSLRDGSNQPQHF	TGTGCCAGCAGCTTGCGGGACGGTAGCAATCAGCCCCAGCATTTT
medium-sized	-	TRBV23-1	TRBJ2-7	CASSQSLLPEYF	TGCGCCAGCAGTCAATCGTTACTCCCGGAGTACTTC
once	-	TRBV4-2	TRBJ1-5	CASSQESTGGSGQPQHF	TGTGCCAGCAGCCAAGAGTCGACAGGCGGGTCGGGTCAGCCCCAGCATTTT
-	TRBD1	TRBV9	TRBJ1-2	CASSVWTGGAGGYGYTF	TGTGCCAGCAGCGTTTGGACAGGGGGCGCCGGAGGCTATGGCTACACCTTC
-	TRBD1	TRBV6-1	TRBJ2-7	CASHDRGGSYEQYF	TGTGCCAGCCACGACAGGGGTGGCTCCTACGAGCAGTACTTC
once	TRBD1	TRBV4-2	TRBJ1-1	CASSQQGQGGTEAFF	TGTGCCAGCAGCCAACAGGGACAGGGGGGAACTGAAGCTTTCTTT
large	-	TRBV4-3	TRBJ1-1	CASSHSEGTEAFF	TGCGCCAGCAGCCATTCAGAGGGAACTGAAGCTTTCTTT
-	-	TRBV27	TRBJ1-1	CASSFSGSGSTEAFF	TGTGCCAGCAGTTTCAGCGGGTCGGGGAGCACTGAAGCTTTCTTT
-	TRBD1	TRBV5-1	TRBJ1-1	CASSWTGDVAEAFF	TGCGCCAGCAGCTGGACAGGGGACGTGGCTGAAGCTTTCTTT
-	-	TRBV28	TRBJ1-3	CASSFGGARRGNTIYF	TGTGCCAGCAGTTTCGGGGGGGCGCGCCGCGGAAACACCATATATTTT
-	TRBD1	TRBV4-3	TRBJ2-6	CASSHSWTGSSGANVLTF	TGCGCCAGCAGCCATTCCTGGACAGGGTCCTCTGGGGCCAACGTCCTGACTTTC
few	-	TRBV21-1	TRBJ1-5	CASSLQGRQPQHF	TGTGCCAGCAGCCTTCAGGGTCGTCAGCCCCAGCATTTT
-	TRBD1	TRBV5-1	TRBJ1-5	CASSRTTGENQPQHF	TGCGCCAGCAGCCGAACGACAGGGGAAAATCAGCCCCAGCATTTT
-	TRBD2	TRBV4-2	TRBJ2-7	CASSTAGTGRSFEQYF	TGTGCCAGCTCAACGGCCGGGACCGGGAGGTCGTTTGAGCAGTACTTC
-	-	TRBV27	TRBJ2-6	CASWAGSGANVLTF	TGTGCCAGCTGGGCCGGCTCTGGGGCCAACGTCCTGACTTTC